A selection of T cell receptor beta chains follows, all from one sample in a study of CXCR3-negative and CXCR3-positive naive CD8 T cells. TCRdb re-called the 5' RACE reads; one entry per CDR3 protein, DNA not given. This table lists some 130,000 distinct CDR3 sequences. Specimen: naive CXCR3- CD8+ T cells from blood. All receptors come from a human donor in good health. Some clones in this sample may be carry-over from other donors' samples. CDR3s include the opening cysteine and the closing phenylalanine or tryptophan.

V gene	J gene	CDR3 protein
TRBV29-1	TRBJ2-7	CSVSGRSYEQYF
TRBV7-9	TRBJ2-7	CASSPPPRGVSYEQYF
TRBV12-3/TRBV12-4	TRBJ1-5	CATTGPNQPQHF
TRBV28	TRBJ2-1	CASSFMDRLNNEHLF
TRBV15	TRBJ2-5	CATSSDVAAYTEETQYF
TRBV19	TRBJ2-7	CASSIRDSSYEQYF
TRBV7-3	TRBJ1-1	CASSLKFGETEAFF
TRBV29-1	TRBJ2-3	CSVDGFYGPLPEDTQYF
TRBV11-2	TRBJ2-1	CASSFRDWELSYNEQFF
TRBV11-2	TRBJ2-2	CASSQTYTGELFF
TRBV28	TRBJ2-7	CASSSRLSYEQYF
TRBV19	TRBJ2-7	CASSADSASSYEQYF
TRBV5-5	TRBJ1-3	CASSRGTGTGGNTIYF
TRBV4-3	TRBJ2-1	CASSQDPGGSYNEQFF
TRBV29-1	TRBJ2-5	CSVAGTAEETQYF
TRBV20-1	TRBJ2-1	CSTTGTENYNEQFF
TRBV19	TRBJ2-1	CASSISGTSTNEQFF
TRBV29-1	TRBJ2-5	CSVRRGYQETQYF
TRBV5-1	TRBJ2-7	CASSLQGVYEQYF
TRBV4-1	TRBJ1-2	CASSQDRHSGYGYTF
TRBV7-6	TRBJ2-1	CASSQPSRTGTYNEQFF
TRBV6-6	TRBJ2-7	CASSPPGQGLDYEQYF
TRBV1	TRBJ2-7	CTSSQELLNEQYF
TRBV29-1	TRBJ2-5	CSVPRGGQETQYF
TRBV7-9	TRBJ1-1	CASSPPDGPKNTEAFF
TRBV7-9	TRBJ2-1	CASSLVGLAGEDDEHNEQFF
TRBV28	TRBJ2-7	CASSYQGRNEQYF
TRBV20-1	TRBJ2-7	CSAKTGRTYEQYF
TRBV28	TRBJ2-5	CASSWEWDQETQYF
TRBV15	TRBJ2-3	CATSRDPGQGADTQYF
TRBV7-8	TRBJ2-7	CASSGGQAAYEQYF
TRBV25-1	TRBJ2-1	CASSDLRLAGELGEQFF
TRBV29-1	TRBJ2-7	CSVESSRGDPYEQYF
TRBV7-8	TRBJ2-2	CASSFQGANTGELFF
TRBV29-1	TRBJ1-2	CSVRLGGEGYTF
TRBV19	TRBJ1-1	CASSIFSTGDTEAFF
TRBV28	TRBJ2-3	CASSTRTDTDTQYF
TRBV4-3	TRBJ2-2	CASSQEEGASGELFF